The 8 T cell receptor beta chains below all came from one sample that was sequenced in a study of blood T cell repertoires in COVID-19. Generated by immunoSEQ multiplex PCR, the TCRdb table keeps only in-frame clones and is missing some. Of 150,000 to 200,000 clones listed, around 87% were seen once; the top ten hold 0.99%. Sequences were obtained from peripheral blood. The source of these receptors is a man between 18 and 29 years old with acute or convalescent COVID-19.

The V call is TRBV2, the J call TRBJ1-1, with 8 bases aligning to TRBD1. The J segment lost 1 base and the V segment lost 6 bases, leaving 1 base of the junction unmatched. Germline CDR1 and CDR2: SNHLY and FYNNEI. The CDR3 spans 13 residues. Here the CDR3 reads CASRGTGNTEAFF. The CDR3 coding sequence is TGTGCCAGCAGGGGGACAGGGAACACTGAAGCTTTCTTT.

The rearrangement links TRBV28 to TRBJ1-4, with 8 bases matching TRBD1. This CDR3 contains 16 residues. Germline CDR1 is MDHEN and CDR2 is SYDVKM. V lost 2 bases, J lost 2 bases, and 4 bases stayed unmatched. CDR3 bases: TGTGCCAGCAGTTTAACCGGGACAGGCACTAATGAAAAACTGTTTTTT. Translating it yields CASSLTGTGTNEKLFF.

The DNA of the CDR3 is TGTGCCAGCTCACCACCGGGGCTCGGGACTGAAGCTTTCTTT. Its translation is CASSPPGLGTEAFF. The chain uses TRBV18 and TRBJ1-1; perhaps TRBD1 as D (5 bases). The CDR3 is 14 residues long. V shed 0 bases and J shed 5 bases, with 10 bases lying between them. Germline V lookup: CDR1 KGHSH, CDR2 LQKENI.

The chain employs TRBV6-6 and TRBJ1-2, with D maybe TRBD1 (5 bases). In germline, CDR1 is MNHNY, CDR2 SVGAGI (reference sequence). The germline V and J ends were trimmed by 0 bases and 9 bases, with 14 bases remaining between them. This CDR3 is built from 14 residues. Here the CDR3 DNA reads TGTGCCAGCAGTTACTCTGCGGACACCATTCGCTACACCTTC. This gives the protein CASSYSADTIRYTF.

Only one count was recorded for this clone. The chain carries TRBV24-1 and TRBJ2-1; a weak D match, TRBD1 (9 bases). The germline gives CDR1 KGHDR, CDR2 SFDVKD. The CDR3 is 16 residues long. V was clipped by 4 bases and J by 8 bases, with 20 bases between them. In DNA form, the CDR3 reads TGTGCCACCAGTGACCCGGGGGGGGACAGGGCCTATGAGCAGTTCTTC. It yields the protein CATSDPGGDRAYEQFF.

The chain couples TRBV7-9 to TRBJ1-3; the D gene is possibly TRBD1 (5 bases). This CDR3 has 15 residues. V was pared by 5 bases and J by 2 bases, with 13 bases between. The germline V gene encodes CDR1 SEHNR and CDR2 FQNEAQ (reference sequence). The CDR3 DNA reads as TGTGCCAGCAGCCCAGACCCAGGGACTGGAAACACCATATATTTT. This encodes CASSPDPGTGNTIYF.

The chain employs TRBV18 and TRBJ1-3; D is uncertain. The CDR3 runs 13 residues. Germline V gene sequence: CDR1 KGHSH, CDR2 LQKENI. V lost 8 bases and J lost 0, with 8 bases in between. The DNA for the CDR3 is TGTGCCAGCGCCCGGAGCTCTGGAAACACCATATATTTT. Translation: CASARSSGNTIYF. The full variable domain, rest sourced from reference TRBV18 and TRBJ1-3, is NAGVMQNPRHLVRRRGQEARLRCSPMKGHSHVYWYRQLPEEGLKFMVYLQKENIIDESGMPKERFSAEFPKEGPSILRIQQVVRGDSAAYFCASARSSGNTIYFGEGSWLTVV.

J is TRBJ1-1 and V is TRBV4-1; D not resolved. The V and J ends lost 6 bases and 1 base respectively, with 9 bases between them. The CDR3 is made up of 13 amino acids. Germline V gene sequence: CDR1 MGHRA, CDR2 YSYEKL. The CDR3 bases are TGCGCCAGCAGAAAATTAGAGAACACTGAAGCTTTCTTT. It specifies CASRKLENTEAFF.